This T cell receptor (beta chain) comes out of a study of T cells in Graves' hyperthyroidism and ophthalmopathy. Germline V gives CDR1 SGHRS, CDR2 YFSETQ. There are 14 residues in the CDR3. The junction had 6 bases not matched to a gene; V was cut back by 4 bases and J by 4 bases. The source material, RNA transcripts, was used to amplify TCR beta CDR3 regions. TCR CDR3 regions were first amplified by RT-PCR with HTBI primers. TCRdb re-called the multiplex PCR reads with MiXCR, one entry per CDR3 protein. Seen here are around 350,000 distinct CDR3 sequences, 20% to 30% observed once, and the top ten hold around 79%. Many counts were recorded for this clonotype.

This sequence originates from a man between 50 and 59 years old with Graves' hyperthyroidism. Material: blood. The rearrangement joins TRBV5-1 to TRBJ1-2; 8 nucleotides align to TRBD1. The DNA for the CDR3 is TGCGCCAGCAGCCCAGGACAGGGCGGCTATGGCTACACCTTC. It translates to CASSPGQGGYGYTF.